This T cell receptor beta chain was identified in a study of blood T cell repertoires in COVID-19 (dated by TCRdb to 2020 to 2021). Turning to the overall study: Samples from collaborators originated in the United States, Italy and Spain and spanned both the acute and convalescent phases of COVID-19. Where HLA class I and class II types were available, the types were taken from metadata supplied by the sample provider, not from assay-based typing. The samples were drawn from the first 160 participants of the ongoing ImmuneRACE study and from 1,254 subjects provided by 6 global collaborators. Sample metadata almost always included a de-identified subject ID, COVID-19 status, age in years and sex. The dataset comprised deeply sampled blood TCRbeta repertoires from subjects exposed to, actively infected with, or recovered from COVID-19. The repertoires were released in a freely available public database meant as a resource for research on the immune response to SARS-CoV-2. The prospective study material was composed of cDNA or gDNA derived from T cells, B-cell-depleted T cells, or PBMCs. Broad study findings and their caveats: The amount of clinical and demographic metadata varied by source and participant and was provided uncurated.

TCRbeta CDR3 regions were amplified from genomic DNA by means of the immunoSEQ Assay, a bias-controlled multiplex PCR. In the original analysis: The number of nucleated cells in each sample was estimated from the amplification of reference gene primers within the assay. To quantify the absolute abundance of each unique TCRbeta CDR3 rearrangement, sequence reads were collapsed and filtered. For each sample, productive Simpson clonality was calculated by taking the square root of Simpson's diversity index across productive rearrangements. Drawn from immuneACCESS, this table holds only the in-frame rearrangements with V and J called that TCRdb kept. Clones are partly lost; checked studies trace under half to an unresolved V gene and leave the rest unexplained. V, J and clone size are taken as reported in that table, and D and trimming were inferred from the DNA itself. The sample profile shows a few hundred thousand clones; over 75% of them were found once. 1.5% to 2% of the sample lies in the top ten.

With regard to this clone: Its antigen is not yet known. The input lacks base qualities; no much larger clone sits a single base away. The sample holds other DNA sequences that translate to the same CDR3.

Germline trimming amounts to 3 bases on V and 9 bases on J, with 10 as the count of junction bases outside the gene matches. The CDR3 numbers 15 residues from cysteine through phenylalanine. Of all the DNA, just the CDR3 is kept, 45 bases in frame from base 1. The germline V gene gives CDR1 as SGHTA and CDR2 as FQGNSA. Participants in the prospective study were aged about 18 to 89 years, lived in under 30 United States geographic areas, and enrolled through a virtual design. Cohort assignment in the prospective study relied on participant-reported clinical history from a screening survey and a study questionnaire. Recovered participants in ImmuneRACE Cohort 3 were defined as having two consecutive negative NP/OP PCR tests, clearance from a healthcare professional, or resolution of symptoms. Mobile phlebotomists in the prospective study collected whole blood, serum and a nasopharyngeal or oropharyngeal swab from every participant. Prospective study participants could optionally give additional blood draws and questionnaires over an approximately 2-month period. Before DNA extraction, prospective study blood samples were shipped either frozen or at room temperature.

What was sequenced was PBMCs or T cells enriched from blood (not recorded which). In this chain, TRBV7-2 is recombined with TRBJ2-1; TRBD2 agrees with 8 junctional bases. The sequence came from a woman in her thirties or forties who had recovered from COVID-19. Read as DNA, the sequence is TGTGCCAGCAGCTTCGACCGGGGGGGGGTAGCTGAGCAGTTCTTC. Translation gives CASSFDRGGVAEQFF.